The 2 T cell receptor beta chains reported below all come from one sample, sequenced in a study of technical replicates of blood from several donors. TCRdb's table, derived via immunoSEQ multiplex PCR, lists solely in-frame clones and lacks some. The sample holds fewer than 85,000 clones, roughly 94% seen once. Material: T cells isolated from PBMCs. Receptor source: a human donor in good health.

The CDR3 protein is CASSLGSGNTEAFF. Here the CDR3 DNA reads TGTGCCAGCAGCTTAGGTTCGGGGAACACTGAAGCTTTCTTT. The chain employs TRBV7-8 and TRBJ1-1; D is undetermined. V was clipped by 1 base and J by 1 base, with 7 bases between them. There are 14 residues in the CDR3. Germline V gene lookup returns CDR1 SGHVS and CDR2 FQNEAQ.

The J gene is TRBJ2-3, the V gene TRBV29-1; 7 nucleotides match TRBD1. V dropped 3 bases and J dropped 7; count of bases not matched to a gene: 13. CDR1 and CDR2 from the germline V gene are SQVTM and ANQGSEA. The CDR3 has 15 residues. For the CDR3, the DNA is TGCAGCGTTGACCCGAGGAGAACAGGGGAAAATACGCAGTATTTT. It is translated as CSVDPRRTGENTQYF.